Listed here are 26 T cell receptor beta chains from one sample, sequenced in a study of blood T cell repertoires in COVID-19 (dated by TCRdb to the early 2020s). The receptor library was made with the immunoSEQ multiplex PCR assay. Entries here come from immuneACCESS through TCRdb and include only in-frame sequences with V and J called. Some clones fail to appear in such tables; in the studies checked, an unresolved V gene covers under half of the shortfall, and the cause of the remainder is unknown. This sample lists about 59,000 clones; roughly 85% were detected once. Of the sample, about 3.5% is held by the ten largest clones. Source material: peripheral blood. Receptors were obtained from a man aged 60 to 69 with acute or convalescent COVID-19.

CDR3 region: CASSWAGLVYNEQFF. CDR3 nucleotides: TGTGCCAGCAGCTGGGCGGGACTAGTCTACAATGAGCAGTTCTTC. J is TRBJ2-1 and V is TRBV5-4, with 8 bases fitting TRBD2. Germline V gene sequence: CDR1 SGHNT, CDR2 YYREEE (reference sequence). The length of the CDR3 is 15 residues. V gave up 3 bases and J gave up 3 bases; unmatched junction bases: 5.

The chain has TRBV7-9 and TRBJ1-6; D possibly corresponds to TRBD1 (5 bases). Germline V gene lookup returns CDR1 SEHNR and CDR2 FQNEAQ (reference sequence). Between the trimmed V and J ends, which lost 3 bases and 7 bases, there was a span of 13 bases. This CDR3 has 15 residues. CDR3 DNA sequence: TGTGCCAGCAGCTTTCGACCCAGGGCCAATTCACCCCTCCACTTT. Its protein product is CASSFRPRANSPLHF. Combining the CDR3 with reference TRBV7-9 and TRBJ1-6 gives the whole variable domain DTGVSQNPRHKITKRGQNVTFRCDPISEHNRLYWYRQTLGQGPEFLTYFQNEAQLEKSRLLSDRFSAERPKGSFSTLEIQRTEQGDSAMYLCASSFRPRANSPLHFGNGTRLTVT.

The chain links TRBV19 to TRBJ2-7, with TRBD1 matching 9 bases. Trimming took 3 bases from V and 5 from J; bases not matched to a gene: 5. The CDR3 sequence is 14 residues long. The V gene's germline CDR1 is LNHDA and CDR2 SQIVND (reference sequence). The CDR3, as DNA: TGTGCCAGTAGTATCGGGACAGGGCTGGACGAGCAGTACTTC. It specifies CASSIGTGLDEQYF.

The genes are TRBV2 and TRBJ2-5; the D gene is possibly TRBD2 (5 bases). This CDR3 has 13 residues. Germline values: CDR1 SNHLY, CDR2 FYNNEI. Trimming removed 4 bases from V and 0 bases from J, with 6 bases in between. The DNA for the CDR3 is TGTGCCAGCAGTGGGGAGTACCAAGAGACCCAGTACTTC. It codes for CASSGEYQETQYF.

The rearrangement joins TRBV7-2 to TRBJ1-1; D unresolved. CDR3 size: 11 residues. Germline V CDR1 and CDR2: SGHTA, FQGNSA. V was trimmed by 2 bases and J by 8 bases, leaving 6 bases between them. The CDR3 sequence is CASSLNQEAFF. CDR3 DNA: TGTGCCAGCAGCTTAAATCAGGAAGCTTTCTTT. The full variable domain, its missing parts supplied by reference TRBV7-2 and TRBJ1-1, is GAGVSQSPSNKVTEKGKDVELRCDPISGHTALYWYRQSLGQGLEFLIYFQGNSAPDKSGLPSDRFSAERTGGSVSTLTIQRTQQEDSAVYLCASSLNQEAFFGQGTRLTVV.

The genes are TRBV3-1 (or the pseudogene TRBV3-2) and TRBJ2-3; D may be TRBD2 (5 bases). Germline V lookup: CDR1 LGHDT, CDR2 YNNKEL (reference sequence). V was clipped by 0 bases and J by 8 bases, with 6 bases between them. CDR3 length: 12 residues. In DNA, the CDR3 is TGTGCCAGCAGCCAAGAAGGAGGTACGCAGTATTTT. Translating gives CASSQEGGTQYF.

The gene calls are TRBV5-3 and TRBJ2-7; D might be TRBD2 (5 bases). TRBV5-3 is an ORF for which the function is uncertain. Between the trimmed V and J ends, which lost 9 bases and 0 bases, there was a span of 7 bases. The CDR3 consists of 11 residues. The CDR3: CAITSSYEQYF. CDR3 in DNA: TGTGCCATTACTAGCTCCTACGAGCAGTACTTC.

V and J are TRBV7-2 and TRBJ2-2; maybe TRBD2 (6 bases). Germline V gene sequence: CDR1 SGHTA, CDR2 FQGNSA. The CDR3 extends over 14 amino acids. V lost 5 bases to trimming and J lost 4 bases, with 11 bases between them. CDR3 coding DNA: TGTGCCAGCAGCGGAGGGCCGGCCACCGGGGAGCTGTTTTTT. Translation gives CASSGGPATGELFF.

CDR3 bases: TGTGCCAGCAGCCCCCAGAACACCGGGGAGCTGTTTTTT. It is translated as CASSPQNTGELFF. V and J are TRBV9 and TRBJ2-2; D unresolved. The CDR3 is 13 amino acids. Per the germline V gene, CDR1 is SGDLS and CDR2 is YYNGEE. Trimming stripped 4 bases from V and 1 base from J, with 5 bases between.

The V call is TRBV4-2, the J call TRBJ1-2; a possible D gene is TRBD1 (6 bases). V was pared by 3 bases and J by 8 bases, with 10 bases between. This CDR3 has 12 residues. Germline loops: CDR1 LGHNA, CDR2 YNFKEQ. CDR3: CASSHEGEGYTF. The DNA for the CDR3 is TGTGCCAGCAGCCACGAGGGGGAAGGCTACACCTTC.

The CDR3 DNA is TGTGCCAGCAGCCCAAGGGACAGGGGAGCCTCACCCCTCCACTTT. It is translated as CASSPRDRGASPLHF. The chain links TRBV7-6 to TRBJ1-6; TRBD1 aligns across 10 bases. The CDR3 spans 15 residues. Germline V gene sequence: CDR1 SGHVS, CDR2 FNYEAQ. With 5 bases clipped from V and 10 bases from J, the junction kept 8 bases outside the gene matches.

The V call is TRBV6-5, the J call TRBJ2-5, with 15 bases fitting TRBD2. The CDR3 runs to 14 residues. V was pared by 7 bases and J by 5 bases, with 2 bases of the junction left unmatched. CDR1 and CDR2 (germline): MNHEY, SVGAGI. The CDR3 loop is CASTGTSGRETQYF. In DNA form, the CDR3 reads TGTGCCAGCACCGGGACTAGCGGGAGGGAGACCCAGTACTTC.

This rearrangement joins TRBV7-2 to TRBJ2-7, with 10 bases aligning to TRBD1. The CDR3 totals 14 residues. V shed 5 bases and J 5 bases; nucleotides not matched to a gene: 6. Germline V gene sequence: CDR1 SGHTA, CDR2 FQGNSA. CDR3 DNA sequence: TGTGCCAGCAGCCTCCGGGACAGGGGTCACGAGCAGTACTTC. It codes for CASSLRDRGHEQYF.

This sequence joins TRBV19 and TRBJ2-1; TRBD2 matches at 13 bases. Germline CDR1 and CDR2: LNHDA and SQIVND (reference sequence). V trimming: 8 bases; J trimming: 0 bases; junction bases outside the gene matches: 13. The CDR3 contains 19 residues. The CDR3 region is CASSNLGLAGSHSYNEQFF. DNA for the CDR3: TGTGCCAGTTCGAACTTGGGACTAGCGGGATCCCACTCCTACAATGAGCAGTTCTTC.

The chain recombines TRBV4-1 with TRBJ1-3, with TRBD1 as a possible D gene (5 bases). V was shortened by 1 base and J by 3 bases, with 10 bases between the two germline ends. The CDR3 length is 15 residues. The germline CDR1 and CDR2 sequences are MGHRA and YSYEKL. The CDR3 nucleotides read TGCGCCAGCAGCCAAGTGGGGGGTCTTGGAAACACCATATATTTT. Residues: CASSQVGGLGNTIYF.

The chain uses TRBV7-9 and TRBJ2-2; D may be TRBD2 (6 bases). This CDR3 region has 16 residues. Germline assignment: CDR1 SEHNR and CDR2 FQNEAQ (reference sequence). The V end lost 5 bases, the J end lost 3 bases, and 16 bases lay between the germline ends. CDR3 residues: CASSTTLGLYTGELFF. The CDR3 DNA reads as TGTGCCAGCAGCACGACCTTGGGACTGTACACCGGGGAGCTGTTTTTT. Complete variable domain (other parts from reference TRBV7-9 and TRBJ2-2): DTGVSQNPRHKITKRGQNVTFRCDPISEHNRLYWYRQTLGQGPEFLTYFQNEAQLEKSRLLSDRFSAERPKGSFSTLEIQRTEQGDSAMYLCASSTTLGLYTGELFFGEGSRLTVL.

The CDR3 region has the DNA TGTGCCAGCAGCTTTAGCGGGAGTGTCCAAGATACGCAGTATTTT. This codes for CASSFSGSVQDTQYF. The gene calls are TRBV7-9 and TRBJ2-3; 9 nucleotides align to TRBD2. The CDR3 sequence is 15 residues long. The junction had 6 bases not matched to a gene; V was cut back by 3 bases and J by 5 bases. The germline CDR1 and CDR2 sequences are SEHNR and FQNEAQ (reference sequence). The full variable domain, in which reference TRBV7-9 and TRBJ2-3 provide the parts outside the CDR3, is DTGVSQNPRHKITKRGQNVTFRCDPISEHNRLYWYRQTLGQGPEFLTYFQNEAQLEKSRLLSDRFSAERPKGSFSTLEIQRTEQGDSAMYLCASSFSGSVQDTQYFGPGTRLTVL.

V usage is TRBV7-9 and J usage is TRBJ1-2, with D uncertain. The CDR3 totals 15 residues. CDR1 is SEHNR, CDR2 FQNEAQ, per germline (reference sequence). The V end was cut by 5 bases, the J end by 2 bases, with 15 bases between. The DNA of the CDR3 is TGTGCCAGCAGCCCCCTGAGTCAGCGGAACTATGGCTACACCTTC. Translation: CASSPLSQRNYGYTF.

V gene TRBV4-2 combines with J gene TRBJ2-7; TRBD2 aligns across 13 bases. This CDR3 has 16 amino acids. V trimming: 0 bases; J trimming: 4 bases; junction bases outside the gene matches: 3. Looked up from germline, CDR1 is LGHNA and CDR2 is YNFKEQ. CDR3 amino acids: CASSQDLGLAGYEQYF. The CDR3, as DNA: TGTGCCAGCAGCCAAGATCTGGGACTAGCGGGGTACGAGCAGTACTTC.

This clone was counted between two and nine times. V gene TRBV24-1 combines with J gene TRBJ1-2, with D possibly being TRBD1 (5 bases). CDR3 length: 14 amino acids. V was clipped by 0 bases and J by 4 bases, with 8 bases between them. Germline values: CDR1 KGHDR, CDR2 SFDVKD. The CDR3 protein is CATSDLAGTYGYTF. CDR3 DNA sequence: TGTGCCACCAGTGATTTGGCGGGGACCTATGGCTACACCTTC.

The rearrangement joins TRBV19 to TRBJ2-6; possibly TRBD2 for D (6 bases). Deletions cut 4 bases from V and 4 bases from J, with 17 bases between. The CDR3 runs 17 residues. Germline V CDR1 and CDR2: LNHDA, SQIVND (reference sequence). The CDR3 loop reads CASSNFQEGAGANVLTF. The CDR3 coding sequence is TGTGCCAGTAGTAATTTTCAGGAGGGCGCAGGGGCCAACGTCCTGACTTTC.

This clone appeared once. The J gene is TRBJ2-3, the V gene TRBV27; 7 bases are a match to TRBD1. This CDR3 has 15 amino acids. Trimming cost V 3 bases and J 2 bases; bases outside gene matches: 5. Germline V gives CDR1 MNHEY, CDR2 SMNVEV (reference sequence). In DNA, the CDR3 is TGTGCCAGCAGTTTTCCTGGGACAGACACAGATACGCAGTATTTT. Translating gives CASSFPGTDTDTQYF.

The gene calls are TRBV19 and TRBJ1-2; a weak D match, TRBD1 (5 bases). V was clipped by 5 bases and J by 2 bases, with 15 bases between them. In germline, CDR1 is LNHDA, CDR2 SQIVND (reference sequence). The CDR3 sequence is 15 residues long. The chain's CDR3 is CASSGRGSENYGYTF. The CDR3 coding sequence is TGTGCCAGTAGTGGTAGGGGCAGTGAGAACTATGGCTACACCTTC.

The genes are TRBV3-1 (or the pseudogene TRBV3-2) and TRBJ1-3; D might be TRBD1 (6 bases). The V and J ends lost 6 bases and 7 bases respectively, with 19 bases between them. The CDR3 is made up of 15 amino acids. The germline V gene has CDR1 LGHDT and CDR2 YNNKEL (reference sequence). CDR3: CASRGRDKGPNTIYF. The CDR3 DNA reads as TGTGCCAGCAGGGGTCGGGACAAAGGGCCGAACACCATATATTTT.

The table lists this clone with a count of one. In DNA form, the CDR3 reads TGTGCCAGTAGTATTGGACAGGGGTTTGATGGCTACACCTTC. Translated, it gives CASSIGQGFDGYTF. The V call is TRBV19, the J call TRBJ1-2, with 9 bases that match TRBD1. The CDR3 is made up of 14 amino acids. The trim removed 3 bases at V and 6 bases at J, leaving 5 bases unmatched. Germline assignment: CDR1 LNHDA and CDR2 SQIVND (reference sequence).

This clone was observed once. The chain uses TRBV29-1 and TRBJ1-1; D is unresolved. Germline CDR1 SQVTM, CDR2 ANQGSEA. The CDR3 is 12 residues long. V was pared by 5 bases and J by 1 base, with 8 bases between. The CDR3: CSVSPWNTEAFF. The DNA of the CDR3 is TGCAGCGTTTCCCCCTGGAACACTGAAGCTTTCTTT.